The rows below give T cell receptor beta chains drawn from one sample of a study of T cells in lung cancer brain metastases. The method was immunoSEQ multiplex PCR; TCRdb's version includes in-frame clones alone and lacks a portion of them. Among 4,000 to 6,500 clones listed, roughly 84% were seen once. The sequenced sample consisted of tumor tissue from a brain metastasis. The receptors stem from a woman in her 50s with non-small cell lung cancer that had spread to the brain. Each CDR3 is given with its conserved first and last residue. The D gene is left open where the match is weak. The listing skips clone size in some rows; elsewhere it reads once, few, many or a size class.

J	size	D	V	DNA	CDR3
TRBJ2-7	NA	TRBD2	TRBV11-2	TGTGCCAGCAGCCCCCTTTTGATAGCGGGATACGAGCAGTACTTC	CASSPLLIAGYEQYF
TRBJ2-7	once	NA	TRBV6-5	TGTGCCAGCAAAGGCGAGGGTTCCTACGAGCAGTACTTC	CASKGEGSYEQYF
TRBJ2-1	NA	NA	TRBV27	TGTGCCATCAAGACAGCGTACAATGAGCAGTTCTTC	CAIKTAYNEQFF
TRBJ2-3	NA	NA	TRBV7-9	TGTGCCAGCAGCTTAGCAAGGGGGGACAGCACAGATACGCAGTATTTT	CASSLARGDSTDTQYF
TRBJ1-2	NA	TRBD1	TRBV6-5	TGTGCCAGCAGATCACAGGGGGCCGGCTATGGCTACACCTTC	CASRSQGAGYGYTF
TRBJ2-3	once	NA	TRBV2	TGTGCCAGCCGGACCACAGATACGCAGTATTTT	CASRTTDTQYF
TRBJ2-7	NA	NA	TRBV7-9	TGTGCCAGCAGCTACGGACCCGGGAACTACGAGCAGTACTTC	CASSYGPGNYEQYF
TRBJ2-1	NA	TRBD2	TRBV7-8	TGTGCCAGCAGCCGACTAGCGGGGTTCAATGAGCAGTTCTTC	CASSRLAGFNEQFF
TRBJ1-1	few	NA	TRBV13	TGTGCCAGCAGCTTGTCTGTGAACACTGAAGCTTTCTTT	CASSLSVNTEAFF
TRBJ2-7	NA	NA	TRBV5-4	TGTGCCAGCAGCTGGACAGTCTACGAGCAGTACTTC	CASSWTVYEQYF
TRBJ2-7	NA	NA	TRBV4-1	TGCGCCAGCAGTCATCGGGACTGCCGAATATCCTACGAGCAGTACTTC	CASSHRDCRISYEQYF
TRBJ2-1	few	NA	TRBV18	TGTGCCAGCTCGGGGAACAGGGACAATGAGCAGTTCTTC	CASSGNRDNEQFF
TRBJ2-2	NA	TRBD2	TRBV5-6	TGTGCCAGCAGCTCCGCCAGGGTGTCGGGAGGGCGTCACGGGGAGCTGTTTTTT	CASSSARVSGGRHGELFF
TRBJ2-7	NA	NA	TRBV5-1	TGCGCCAGCAGCTCGCAGGACTCCTACGAGCAGTACTTC	CASSSQDSYEQYF
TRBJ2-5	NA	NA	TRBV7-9	TGTGCCAGCAGTTCGGGGCGGGTAAGAGAGACCCAGTACTTC	CASSSGRVRETQYF
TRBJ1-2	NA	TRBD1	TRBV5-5	TGTGCCAGCAGCTTGGGACAGGGGCTGTTCTATGGCTACACCTTC	CASSLGQGLFYGYTF
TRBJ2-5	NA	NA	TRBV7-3	TGTGCCAGCAGCTTAGTTGGGGGGGAGACCCAGTACTTC	CASSLVGGETQYF
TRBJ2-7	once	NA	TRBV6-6	TGTGCCAGTAAGGACGTAAACTCCTACGAGCAGTACTTC	CASKDVNSYEQYF